The 2 T cell receptor beta chains reported below all come from one sample, sequenced in a study of shared clonotypes between healthy human individuals. Repertoires were generated with immunoSEQ multiplex PCR, while TCRdb's copy carries only in-frame clones and drops some. The sample comprises around 560,000 clones, 85% to 95% of which are singletons, and 0.11% rests with the top ten. It was CD45RO-negative cells, positively selected for CCR7, that made up naive CD8 cells, with terminally differentiated effector memory CD45RA+ cells excluded. Sequenced input: naive CD8+ T cells sorted from blood. The receptors shown here come from a woman aged 25-40 years in good health.

V gene TRBV9 combines with J gene TRBJ2-3; D ambiguous. Trimming stripped 3 bases from V and 6 bases from J, with 8 bases between. From germline, CDR1 is SGDLS and CDR2 YYNGEE. The CDR3 runs to 12 residues. The CDR3 nucleotides are TGTGCCAGCAGCGCAACAGCGGATACGCAGTATTTT. Protein sequence: CASSATADTQYF. Together with reference TRBV9 and TRBJ2-3, the CDR3 gives the full variable domain: DSGVTQTPKHLITATGQRVTLRCSPRSGDLSVYWYQQSLDQGLQFLIQYYNGEERAKGNILERFSAQQFPDLHSELNLSSLELGDSALYFCASSATADTQYFGPGTRLTVL.

A note on this clone: Distinct nucleotide sequences in the sample also encode this CDR3. V usage is TRBV28 and J usage is TRBJ2-1; the match to TRBD2 covers 8 bases. J gave up 4 bases and V 3 bases, and 2 bases lay outside the gene matches. The germline CDR1 and CDR2 sequences are MDHEN and SYDVKM. This CDR3 is 14 amino acids long. CDR3 DNA: TGTGCCAGCAGTTTTGCGGGAGGTTACAATGAGCAGTTCTTC. It specifies CASSFAGGYNEQFF.